This T cell receptor delta chain was identified in a study of fetal and pediatric gammadelta thymocytes (dated by TCRdb to the early 2020s). Some background on the complete study: To strengthen a single-cell study of gammadelta thymocyte development, the researchers used bulk gammadelta thymocyte repertoires that mixed previously published data with newly generated, unpublished data. A total of 10 or so subjects, comprising 3 fetal thymus donors and 7 pediatric thymus donors, were covered by the bulk gammadelta thymocyte repertoire set. Unpublished data were combined with previously published data (refs 27,28) to make up the bulk gammadelta thymocyte repertoires. Bulk TCR repertoire data were added to increase subject numbers and strengthen the CDR3 publicity analysis.

Staining of thymocytes was performed with Zombie NIR viability dye and with antibodies against CD3 (UCHT1), TCRgammadelta (11F2), TCRVgamma9 (IMMU360) and TCRVdelta2 (IMMU389). TRD and TRG CDR3 repertoires were generated in bulk, separately, from sorted Vgamma9Vdelta2 and nonVgamma9Vdelta2 gammadelta thymocytes obtained from human fetal and pediatric thymuses. Children undergoing cardiac surgery in Belgium were the source of the pediatric thymus tissue. The ages of the pediatric thymus donors in the study ranged between roughly 1 and 12 years. Thymic cell suspensions were prepared from fetal and post-natal thymuses as described previously. Cells that were CD3+ gammadeltaTCR+ Vgamma9+ Vdelta2+ were sorted as Vgamma9Vdelta2 thymocytes. Cells were sorted on a FACS Aria III cell sorter (BD Biosciences). Study-wide conclusions, independent of this receptor: Fetal gammadelta thymocyte repertoires were previously reported to be enriched for TRDV2, TRGV8 and TRGV9 usage, low N additions and public CDR3s compared with post-natal repertoires.

Remarks on this clone: The specificity of this receptor is unknown. Within one base of it there is no much larger clone, and no base qualities were kept.

CDR1 and CDR2 (GEAIGNYY, EKD) derive from the germline V gene. The V end loses 0 bases and the J end loses 0 bases, and a stretch of 7 bases separates them. The CDR3 has 14 amino acids, counting the end cysteine and phenylalanine. The retained sequence is limited to the CDR3, 42 bases, with the frame set at the first base. Sequencing took place on an Illumina MiSeq. Regarding the original processing steps: For publicity analysis, the Vgamma9Vdelta2 and nonVgamma9Vdelta2 bulk CDR3 files were merged for each subject into one combined repertoire per subject. CDR3 publicity was scored from 0 to 19 by checking each amino acid sequence across 9 single-cell datasets and 10 bulk repertoires, using base R and dplyr. TCRdb reanalyzed the public reads with the CATT caller, and identical DNA sequences were merged afterwards. What appears here as the V and J calls and clone size reflects TCRdb's work, not the paper's. This sample lists roughly 1,500 delta-chain clones; around 15% were detected once. Jointly, the top ten make up over 6.5% of the sample.

The specimen sequenced was Vgamma9Vdelta2 gamma-delta T cells from the thymus. The cell subset or site label for this specimen denotes: sorted CD3+gammadeltaTCR+Vgamma9+Vdelta2+ thymocytes. The chain is encoded by TRDV2 joined to TRDJ1, with TRDD3 perhaps the D gene, on 6 matching bases. The sequence derives from a child who underwent cardiac surgery and was recorded as healthy. The CDR3 protein: CACDTMGDTDKLIF. The base sequence is TGTGCCTGTGACACCATGGGGGACACCGATAAACTCATCTTT.